A single sample gave rise to the 4 T cell receptor beta chains below, sequenced in a study of cytomegalovirus exposure and HLA in healthy donors. PCR primers comprised 60 Vbeta and 13 Jbeta primers. Clones were sequenced by immunoSEQ multiplex PCR, and TCRdb holds only the in-frame ones, with some missing. The sample lists 150,000 to 200,000 clones; around 78% were seen once. The sequenced sample consisted of PBMCs. These TCRs come from a woman younger than 45 in good health and CMV-seropositive.

The chain recombines TRBV6-5 with TRBJ1-1; 9 nucleotides align to TRBD1. Germline V CDR1 and CDR2: MNHEY, SVGAGI. The CDR3 totals 15 residues. V lost 0 bases to trimming and J lost 7 bases; unmatched junction nucleotides: 6. The CDR3 region has the DNA TGTGCCAGCAGTTACTCTGGGACAGGGACTATTGAAGCTTTCTTT. Translating gives CASSYSGTGTIEAFF.

The rearrangement links TRBV28 to TRBJ1-4; no reliable D call. V lost 4 bases and J lost 4, with 4 bases in between. The CDR3 is 12 amino acids. CDR1 and CDR2 (germline): MDHEN, SYDVKM. The CDR3 spells CASSSSNEKLFF. In nucleotides, the CDR3 is TGTGCCAGCAGTTCCAGTAATGAAAAACTGTTTTTT.

J is TRBJ2-5 and V is TRBV5-1; 12 positions agree with TRBD2. The CDR3 is 16 amino acids. The J segment lost 1 base and the V segment lost 3 bases, leaving 4 bases of the junction unmatched. Germline V CDR1 and CDR2: SGHRS, YFSETQ. CDR3 region: CASSSGLAGLQETQYF. In DNA form, the CDR3 reads TGCGCCAGCAGCTCTGGACTAGCGGGGCTCCAAGAGACCCAGTACTTC.

CDR3 DNA: TGTGCCAGCAGCCCCCTTCTAGCGTATAGCACAGATACGCAGTATTTT. Its protein is CASSPLLAYSTDTQYF. The chain uses TRBV28 and TRBJ2-3; maybe TRBD2 (6 bases). The CDR3 contains 16 residues. Germline assignment: CDR1 MDHEN and CDR2 SYDVKM. Trimming stripped 6 bases from V and 0 bases from J, with 16 bases between.